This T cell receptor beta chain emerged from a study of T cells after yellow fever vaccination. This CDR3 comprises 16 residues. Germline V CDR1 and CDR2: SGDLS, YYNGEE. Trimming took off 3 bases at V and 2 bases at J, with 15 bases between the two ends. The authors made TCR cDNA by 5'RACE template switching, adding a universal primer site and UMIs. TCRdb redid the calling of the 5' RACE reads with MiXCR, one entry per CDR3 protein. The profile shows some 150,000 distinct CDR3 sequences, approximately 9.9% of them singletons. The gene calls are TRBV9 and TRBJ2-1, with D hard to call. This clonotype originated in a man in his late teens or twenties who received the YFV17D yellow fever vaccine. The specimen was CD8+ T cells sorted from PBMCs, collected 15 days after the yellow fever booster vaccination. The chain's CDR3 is CASSAQDGTPYNEQFF. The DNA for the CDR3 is TGTGCCAGCAGCGCACAAGACGGTACCCCCTACAATGAGCAGTTCTTC. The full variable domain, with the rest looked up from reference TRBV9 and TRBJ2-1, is DSGVTQTPKHLITATGQRVTLRCSPRSGDLSVYWYQQSLDQGLQFLIQYYNGEERAKGNILERFSAQQFPDLHSELNLSSLELGDSALYFCASSAQDGTPYNEQFFGPGTRLTVL.